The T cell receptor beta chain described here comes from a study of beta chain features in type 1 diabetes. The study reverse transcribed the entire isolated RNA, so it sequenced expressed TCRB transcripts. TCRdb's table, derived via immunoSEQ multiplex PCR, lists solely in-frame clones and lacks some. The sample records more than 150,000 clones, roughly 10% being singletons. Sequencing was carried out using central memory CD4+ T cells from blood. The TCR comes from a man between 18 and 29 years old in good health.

In DNA form, the CDR3 reads TGCGCCAGCAGTCACGGGGGGGATAATTCACCCCTCCACTTT. Protein sequence: CASSHGGDNSPLHF. The rearrangement uses TRBV23-1 and TRBJ1-6; tentatively, D is TRBD1 (5 bases). TRBV23-1 is flagged as an ORF with uncertain function. The CDR3 is 14 amino acids. V gave up 3 bases and J gave up 5 bases, with 8 bases separating them.